This is a list of T cell receptor beta chains from one sample in a study of T cell responses to AZD1222 COVID-19 vaccine. The assay was immunoSEQ multiplex PCR, and TCRdb's table has in-frame clones only and misses some. The table lists nearly 110,000 clones, more than 80% of them singletons, with 5.5% to 8% in the top ten. The sample consisted of peripheral blood, taken on day 0 of AZD1222 vaccination. The source is an adult in good health. Both conserved end residues are part of each CDR3. Each record gives: J gene, V gene, CDR3 protein.

TRBJ1-1,TRBV6-5,CASSYYGLNTEAFF
TRBJ2-1,TRBV28,CASSSTSANSYNEQFF
TRBJ1-1,TRBV5-4,CASSYGQGRMNTEAFF
TRBJ1-6,TRBV5-1,CASSEYRNSPLHF
TRBJ1-5,TRBV19,CASSIQGLNSNQPQHF
TRBJ2-7,TRBV7-2,CASSKAGLAGDPYEQYF
TRBJ2-6,TRBV19,CASSFSGTSGANVLTF
TRBJ1-1,TRBV2,CASPGTGGTEAFF
TRBJ2-3,TRBV4-3,CASSHTAASGTDTQYF
TRBJ1-3,TRBV30,CAWSVLSLSGNTIYF
TRBJ1-2,TRBV28,CASSLSGINYGYTF
TRBJ1-1,TRBV11-2,CASSTDRGSEAFF
TRBJ2-7,TRBV7-2,CASSLFGQGEEQYF
TRBJ1-5,TRBV7-2,CASSLRAPGSSNQPQHF
TRBJ1-2,TRBV23-1,CASDSAGGSPPYGYTF
TRBJ2-7,TRBV28,CASTSPTSHEQYF
TRBJ1-6,TRBV15,CATSRGTRNSPLHF
TRBJ1-4,TRBV5-5,CASSGRGPPNEKLFF
TRBJ2-4,TRBV19,CASSYEGQGKNIQYF
TRBJ1-1,TRBV27,CASSSLRDRNTEAFF
TRBJ2-2,TRBV28,CASSFVGYRASGELFF
TRBJ1-1,TRBV5-5,CASSFLWGQPNTEAFF
TRBJ2-2,TRBV27,CASSFQGSAGELFF
TRBJ2-2,TRBV2,CAREDAGELFF
TRBJ1-4,TRBV5-6,CASSFRGLNEKLFF
TRBJ2-2,TRBV10-3,CAISASNTGELFF
TRBJ2-3,TRBV29-1,CSAAETRDTQYF
TRBJ1-1,TRBV12-5,CASGFLPKNTEAFF
TRBJ1-3,TRBV7-2,CASSVQGQGNTIYF
TRBJ1-3,TRBV5-1,CASMTGGTGNTIYF
TRBJ2-4,TRBV3-1/TRBV3-2,CASSQDLTGGQRYF
TRBJ1-1,TRBV6-2/TRBV6-3,CASSPRGTNTEAFF
TRBJ2-3,TRBV15,CATSRQTGDTQYF
TRBJ1-1,TRBV19,CASTQGNGGTEAFF
TRBJ1-1,TRBV29-1,CSVEGALNTEAFF
TRBJ2-7,TRBV15,CATSPGQSSYEQYF
TRBJ2-3,TRBV27,CASSQSPGQTDTQYF
TRBJ1-5,TRBV24-1,CATSDHRGNQPQHF
TRBJ1-4,TRBV6-1,CASSEPGGGGREKLFF
TRBJ2-4,TRBV6-5,CASSSMSGVQYF
TRBJ2-7,TRBV11-3,CASTKTNYEQYF
TRBJ1-1,TRBV5-1,CASSLPGLDTEAFF
TRBJ2-1,TRBV15,CATSRSHGGSSVNEQFF
TRBJ1-6,TRBV5-6,CASSLAARGYGKSPLHF
TRBJ2-5,TRBV28,CASSSGLAGPETQYF
TRBJ1-2,TRBV28,CASSYRAYGYTF
TRBJ2-7,TRBV5-4,CASSLRQGATEQYF
TRBJ1-2,TRBV30,CAGRGGQGHYGYTF
TRBJ1-5,TRBV19,CASSIDAGSNQPQHF
TRBJ2-5,TRBV5-1,CASSSQLAGVGETQYF
TRBJ2-1,TRBV30,CAWMGGRGSYNEQFF
TRBJ1-2,TRBV2,CASSESGPYGYTF
TRBJ1-5,TRBV7-9,CASSGGGQPQHF
TRBJ2-1,TRBV6-2/TRBV6-3,CASSYSIEGYFNEQFF
TRBJ2-5,TRBV7-3,CASSQTARGETQYF